This T cell receptor (beta chain) is drawn from a study of identical twins. A universal primer binding site was introduced by template switching. The final cDNA contained unique molecular identifiers. One entry per CDR3 protein results from TCRdb running MiXCR on the 5' RACE reads. The repertoire holds roughly 770,000 distinct CDR3 sequences, with roughly 18% as singletons. This clonotype came up a few times. Antigen specificity is unknown. Study-wide findings and caveats: There were fewer insertions in abundant cord blood beta clonotypes, but memory repertoires showed no such pattern.

V dropped 7 bases and J dropped 8 bases, with 11 bases sitting between them. CDR1 DFQATT and CDR2 SNEGSKA come from the germline V gene (reference sequence). This CDR3 is 11 amino acids long. These data were also reused for a study on T cells expressing NK-cell markers.

This clonotype was obtained from a woman between 18 and 29 years old in good health. The sequenced material came from PBMCs. The genes are TRBV20-1 and TRBJ1-4; D ambiguous. This CDR3 is CSGRLREKLFF. CDR3 coding DNA: TGCAGTGGGAGGCTGAGGGAAAAACTGTTTTTT.